These 14 T cell receptor beta chains share one sample of origin, sequenced in a study of T cells in Graves' hyperthyroidism and ophthalmopathy. TCR beta CDR3 regions were amplified from RNA. Carried out on the TCR CDR3, a first-round RT-PCR used the HTBI primer set. One entry per CDR3 protein results from TCRdb running MiXCR on the multiplex PCR reads. The sample has a few hundred thousand distinct CDR3 sequences; over 12% are singletons. Sequencing was carried out using blood. Every receptor here comes from a woman aged 50 to 60 with Graves' hyperthyroidism that later progressed to Graves' ophthalmopathy.

This clonotype was seen many times. V usage is TRBV7-9 and J usage is TRBJ1-5; D unresolved. CDR1 is SEHNR and CDR2 is FQNEAQ in the germline V gene (reference sequence). Trimming removed 1 base from V and 4 bases from J, with 11 bases in between. The length of the CDR3 is 15 residues. The DNA for the CDR3 is TGTGCCAGCAGCTTAGGTGTGACGGCGAATCAGCCCCAGCATTTT. It codes for CASSLGVTANQPQHF.

This clonotype was seen many times. The rearrangement links TRBV6-1 to TRBJ1-1; maybe TRBD1 (6 bases). Trimming removed 7 bases from V and 6 bases from J, with 12 bases in between. CDR1 is MNHNS and CDR2 is SASEGT in the germline V gene. This CDR3 has 12 amino acids. The CDR3, as DNA: TGTGCCAGCATTAAGACAGGATCTGAAGCTTTCTTT. It is translated as CASIKTGSEAFF.

The sample holds many counts of this clonotype. The rearrangement joins TRBV18 to TRBJ1-4; possible D gene TRBD1, 6 bases. CDR1 and CDR2 (germline): KGHSH, LQKENI. This CDR3 region has 14 residues. The V end lost 6 bases, the J end lost 10 bases, and 18 bases lay between the germline ends. The CDR3 DNA follows: TGTGCCAGCTCCAGCTTAAAACAGGGTGCAAAACTGTTTTTT. It is translated as CASSSLKQGAKLFF.

This clonotype was seen at least ten times. This chain connects TRBV28 to TRBJ2-7; TRBD2 matches 13 bases. Germline CDR1 and CDR2: MDHEN and SYDVKM. This CDR3 spans 16 amino acids. The junction had 4 bases not matched to a gene; V was cut back by 1 base and J by 4 bases. In DNA, the CDR3 is TGTGCCAGCAGTTTATCCGGGACTAGCGGGAAGTACGAGCAGTACTTC. Residues: CASSLSGTSGKYEQYF.

Note on this clonotype: This may be a read error: a much more frequent sequence differs by one nucleotide. The rearrangement joins TRBV28 to TRBJ1-5, with TRBD1 as a possible D gene (6 bases). CDR1 is MDHEN and CDR2 is SYDVKM in the germline V gene. CDR3 length: 14 amino acids. Trimming shortened V by 3 bases and J by 5 bases, and 11 bases separated the two germline ends. The CDR3 DNA reads as TGTGCCAGCAGTTTTCAGGGGCCTTATCAGCCCCAGCATTTT. Amino acids: CASSFQGPYQPQHF.

This clonotype was seen at least ten times. The chain has TRBV20-1 and TRBJ2-3, with TRBD2 identical over 13 bases. This CDR3 comprises 14 residues. Unmatched junction bases numbered 5, after V lost 5 bases and J lost 6 bases. Germline values: CDR1 DFQATT, CDR2 SNEGSKA (reference sequence). The CDR3: CSARTSGRSDTQYF. The CDR3 DNA follows: TGCAGTGCTCGGACTAGCGGGAGAAGTGATACGCAGTATTTT.

The rearrangement links TRBV4-1 to TRBJ2-7; D uncertain. The CDR3 sequence is 15 residues long. Germline V lookup: CDR1 MGHRA, CDR2 YSYEKL. V lost 4 bases and J lost 7, with 20 bases in between. The DNA for the CDR3 is TGCGCCAGCAGCCTCTGGACGGTTGCCAAGCATGAGCAGTACTTC. It yields the protein CASSLWTVAKHEQYF.

V is TRBV20-1 and J is TRBJ2-4, with 8 bases identical to TRBD1. The CDR3 extends over 12 amino acids. The trim removed 1 base at V and 7 bases at J, leaving 0 bases unmatched. Germline V lookup: CDR1 DFQATT, CDR2 SNEGSKA (reference sequence). CDR3 in amino acids: CSARGTGNIQYF. The CDR3 bases are TGCAGTGCTAGAGGGACAGGGAACATTCAGTACTTC.

About this clonotype itself: This may stem from a read error, because a much larger clone lies one nucleotide away. The V and J genes are TRBV11-2 and TRBJ2-7; no clear D gene. V lost 0 bases to trimming and J lost 0 bases, with 12 bases between them. The CDR3 totals 16 residues. Germline loops: CDR1 SGHAT, CDR2 FQNNGV. CDR3 sequence (DNA): TGTGCCAGCAGCTTAGATGGCTCAATGGGCTCCTACGAGCAGTACTTC. Amino acids: CASSLDGSMGSYEQYF.

This clonotype has a count of ten or more. This chain joins TRBV6-1 and TRBJ1-3, with D maybe TRBD1 (5 bases). CDR3 length: 13 residues. Germline V gives CDR1 MNHNS, CDR2 SASEGT. V was trimmed by 7 bases and J by 12 bases, leaving 19 bases between them. CDR3 residues: CASNQGSPVYIYF. The CDR3 nucleotides read TGTGCCAGCAATCAGGGCTCGCCCGTCTACATATATTTT.

The chain uses TRBV3-1 and TRBJ1-2; a weak D match, TRBD1 (6 bases). V gave up 4 bases and J gave up 6 bases, with 12 bases separating them. Germline V CDR1 and CDR2: LGHDT, YNNKEL (reference sequence). The CDR3 runs 13 residues. The CDR3 sequence: CASSLRDTDGYTF. DNA for the CDR3: TGTGCCAGCAGCCTACGGGACACGGATGGCTACACCTTC. The entire variable domain, with the rest obtained from reference TRBV3-1 and TRBJ1-2, is as follows: DTAVSQTPKYLVTQMGNDKSIKCEQNLGHDTMYWYKQDSKKFLKIMFSYNNKELIINETVPNRFSPKSPDKAHLNLHINSLELGDSAVYFCASSLRDTDGYTFGSGTRLTVV.

Many counts were recorded for this clonotype. The chain recombines TRBV7-2 with TRBJ1-1; possible D gene TRBD1, 6 bases. The ends were cut back, 5 bases at V and 5 bases at J, with 12 bases in the middle. Germline V CDR1 and CDR2: SGHTA, FQGNSA. The CDR3 has 13 amino acids. The CDR3 loop is CASSLQGDTEAFF. For the CDR3, the DNA is TGTGCCAGCAGCCTACAGGGAGATACTGAAGCTTTCTTT. The full variable domain, with the rest looked up from reference TRBV7-2 and TRBJ1-1, is GAGVSQSPSNKVTEKGKDVELRCDPISGHTALYWYRQSLGQGLEFLIYFQGNSAPDKSGLPSDRFSAERTGGSVSTLTIQRTQQEDSAVYLCASSLQGDTEAFFGQGTRLTVV.

This clonotype was seen only a few times. The chain uses TRBV20-1 and TRBJ1-1; tentative D call: TRBD1 (5 bases). The CDR3 totals 16 residues. Between the trimmed V and J ends, which lost 0 bases and 3 bases, there was a span of 17 bases. Germline CDR1 reads DFQATT; CDR2 reads SNEGSKA (reference sequence). The CDR3 sequence: CSARDLLDTGHTEAFF. The CDR3 DNA is TGCAGTGCTAGAGATCTCCTGGACACCGGACACACTGAAGCTTTCTTT.

Comments on this clonotype: A read error may be the cause here, since a much bigger clone is one base away. The rearrangement links TRBV2 to TRBJ2-1, with 8 positions matching TRBD1. V was clipped by 3 bases and J by 8 bases; unmatched bases: 9. The germline V gene encodes CDR1 SNHLY and CDR2 FYNNEI. This CDR3 contains 15 residues. The CDR3 DNA is TGTGCCAGCAGTGATCCCGGGACAGGACTGTATGAGCAGTTCTTC. Its translation: CASSDPGTGLYEQFF.